These 21 T cell receptor beta chains came from one sample sequenced in a study of T cells in Graves' hyperthyroidism and ophthalmopathy. RNA transcripts served as the template for amplifying TCR beta CDR3 regions. Primed by the HTBI set, a first-round RT-PCR was run on the TCR CDR3. TCRdb fed the multiplex PCR reads into MiXCR, producing one record per CDR3 protein. Found here are hundreds of thousands of distinct CDR3 sequences, roughly a fifth of them singletons; the top ten hold about two fifths. The sequenced material came from blood. The receptor source for this set is a man aged 45-65 years with Graves' ophthalmopathy.

This clonotype was seen a few times. CDR3 DNA: TGTGCCAGCAGTTTGGTGGACAGGGGCAACACTGAAGCTTTCTTT. Its protein product is CASSLVDRGNTEAFF. This chain connects TRBV28 to TRBJ1-1; TRBD1 matches 9 bases. This CDR3 spans 15 amino acids. The junction had 4 bases not matched to a gene; V was cut back by 3 bases and J by 2 bases. Germline CDR1 reads MDHEN; CDR2 reads SYDVKM.

This clonotype occurred many times. The chain uses TRBV5-1 and TRBJ2-1, with 7 bases fitting TRBD1. The V gene's germline CDR1 is SGHRS and CDR2 YFSETQ. J gave up 2 bases and V 4 bases, and 15 bases lay outside the gene matches. This CDR3 has 18 residues. The chain's CDR3 is CASSPTHRQGSTYNEQFF. The CDR3 DNA is TGCGCCAGCAGCCCAACACATAGACAGGGCTCTACCTACAATGAGCAGTTCTTC.

This clonotype was seen a handful of times. CDR3 bases: TGTGCCAGCAGCTTTTCTTCAGGGGCTTTCCTCTACAATGAGCAGTTCTTC. Translated: CASSFSSGAFLYNEQFF. This chain joins TRBV7-9 and TRBJ2-1; tentative D call: TRBD1 (6 bases). V was shortened by 3 bases and J by 3 bases, with 18 bases between the two germline ends. The length of the CDR3 is 17 residues. The germline V gene has CDR1 SEHNR and CDR2 FQNEAQ (reference sequence).

In this sample, this clonotype turned up many times. The chain uses TRBV11-2 and TRBJ2-7; 7 nucleotides align to TRBD2. Per germline, CDR1 SGHAT and CDR2 FQNNGV. This CDR3 has 15 residues. Trimming took 1 base from V and 4 from J; bases not matched to a gene: 7. CDR3 nucleotides: TGTGCCAGCAGCTTAGCGGCGGGGGTGCTTTACGAGCAGTACTTC. Its translation: CASSLAAGVLYEQYF.

Only one count was recorded for this clonotype. The rearrangement joins TRBV20-1 to TRBJ2-5, with 9 nucleotides matching TRBD1. The end of the DNA aligns better with TRBJ2-1, so the J call may be wrong. The CDR3 length is 13 residues. CDR1 DFQATT and CDR2 SNEGSKA come from the germline V gene (reference sequence). CDR3 nucleotides: TGCAGTGCTAGCGTCCTTGGACAGGGGTCCCAGTTCTTC. Translated, it gives CSASVLGQGSQFF.

The rearrangement joins TRBV5-4 to TRBJ2-3; 14 bases are a match to TRBD2. Trimming at V came to 2 bases and at J to 3 bases, leaving 5 bases not matched to a gene. The CDR3 is 17 residues long. Germline V gives CDR1 SGHNT, CDR2 YYREEE (reference sequence). The CDR3 DNA sequence: TGTGCCAGCAGCTTAGTGGGGACTAGCGGGAGTACAGATACGCAGTATTTT. Translated: CASSLVGTSGSTDTQYF.

This clonotype was seen only once. The V and J genes are TRBV13 and TRBJ2-7, with 9 bases that match TRBD2. Germline CDR1 PRHDT, CDR2 FYEKMQ (reference sequence). This CDR3 has 17 amino acids. The J segment lost 5 bases and the V segment lost 2 bases, leaving 13 bases of the junction unmatched. In nucleotides, the CDR3 is TGTGCCAGCAGCTTATCTCTCGACGGCGGGAGGGCGAACGAGCAGTACTTC. This translates into CASSLSLDGGRANEQYF.

This CDR3 reads CASSQGLLKDTGELFF. The CDR3, as DNA: TGTGCCAGCAGCCAAGGACTCCTAAAGGACACCGGGGAGCTGTTTTTT. The rearrangement links TRBV14 to TRBJ2-2; D is ambiguous. The CDR3 contains 16 residues. Looked up from germline, CDR1 is SGHDN and CDR2 is FVKESK. V was trimmed by 1 base and J by 3 bases, leaving 12 bases between them.

This clonotype was observed a few times. J is TRBJ2-7 and V is TRBV6-9; 7 nucleotides line up with TRBD2. The germline CDR1 and CDR2 sequences are MNHGY and SVAAGI. The CDR3 extends over 15 amino acids. Trimming removed 2 bases from V and 3 bases from J; junction bases left unmatched: 7. The CDR3 nucleotides read TGTGCCAGCAGTTATCGGGCGGGAGTCGACTACGAGCAGTACTTC. It codes for CASSYRAGVDYEQYF.

This sequence joins TRBV15 and TRBJ1-5; 10 positions match TRBD1. Germline values: CDR1 LNHNV, CDR2 YYDKDF (reference sequence). The CDR3 consists of 16 residues. Trimming took 5 bases from V and 6 from J; bases not matched to a gene: 10. The CDR3, as DNA: TGTGCCACCAGCCCGCGACAGGGGGCGGGAGGTCAGCCCCAGCATTTT. This encodes CATSPRQGAGGQPQHF.

This clonotype was counted ten times or more. This rearrangement joins TRBV12-3 or TRBV12-4 to TRBJ2-5; 10 bases are a match to TRBD2. The trim removed 7 bases at V and 3 bases at J, leaving 8 bases unmatched. This CDR3 is built from 15 residues. The CDR3 nucleotides read TGTGCCAGCACTCGAGACCTAGCGGGAGAAGAGACCCAGTACTTC. Translation: CASTRDLAGEETQYF.

The genes are TRBV25-1 and TRBJ2-3; no firm D call. Trimming took off 4 bases at V and 6 bases at J, with 11 bases between the two ends. The CDR3 sequence is 13 residues long. Germline V gives CDR1 MGHDK, CDR2 SYGVNS. CDR3 nucleotides: TGTGCCAGCAGTGCTACTTCGCCCGATACGCAGTATTTT. This encodes CASSATSPDTQYF.

V gene TRBV9 combines with J gene TRBJ1-4; no clear D. There are 14 residues in the CDR3. CDR1 is SGDLS and CDR2 is YYNGEE in the germline V gene. Deletions cut 2 bases from V and 8 bases from J, with 13 bases between. Written as DNA, the CDR3 is TGTGCCAGCAGCGTGACGGGGATAGGAGAAAAACTGTTTTTT. This sequence encodes CASSVTGIGEKLFF. The full variable domain, in which reference TRBV9 and TRBJ1-4 provide the parts outside the CDR3, is DSGVTQTPKHLITATGQRVTLRCSPRSGDLSVYWYQQSLDQGLQFLIQYYNGEERAKGNILERFSAQQFPDLHSELNLSSLELGDSALYFCASSVTGIGEKLFFGSGTQLSVL.

This clonotype appeared a single time. The V and J genes are TRBV9 and TRBJ2-7; D is perhaps TRBD2 (6 bases). Trimming took 4 bases from V and 2 from J, leaving 16 bases between them. The CDR3 has 15 amino acids. Germline lookup yields CDR1 SGDLS and CDR2 YYNGEE. CDR3 bases: TGTGCCAGCAGCCCCCGGGACTTACCTCCCTACGAGCAGTACTTC. As protein: CASSPRDLPPYEQYF.

On this clonotype: With a much larger clone just one base away, this may be a read error. CDR3 nucleotide sequence: TGTGCCAGCAGTTTGATTAGCGGGAGGGAAGAGCAGTACTTC. The encoded protein is CASSLISGREEQYF. The V call is TRBV28, the J call TRBJ2-7; 11 bases fit TRBD2. The CDR3 is made up of 14 amino acids. The junction had 5 bases not matched to a gene; V was cut back by 3 bases and J by 7 bases. CDR1 is MDHEN, CDR2 SYDVKM, per germline.

A word on this clonotype: The junction differs from germline at one of its ends, possibly a read error. The chain couples TRBV15 to TRBJ2-7; D remains unclear. The germline V gene encodes CDR1 LNHNV and CDR2 YYDKDF (reference sequence). This CDR3 comprises 13 residues. The CDR3 is CTTSRGGFNEQYF. DNA of the CDR3: TGTACCACCAGCAGAGGTGGTTTTAACGAGCAGTACTTC.

The CDR3 nucleotides read TGTGCCAGCAGTCTAGCAGCCGAAGGGTCCTACGAGCAGTACTTC. Translated, it gives CASSLAAEGSYEQYF. The chain carries TRBV7-9 and TRBJ2-7; D perhaps matches TRBD2 (5 bases). From germline, CDR1 is SEHNR and CDR2 FQNEAQ (reference sequence). V was clipped by 6 bases and J by 1 base, with 16 bases between them. This CDR3 has 15 residues.

In its sample, this clonotype is medium-sized. This rearrangement joins TRBV11-2 to TRBJ2-3; D may be TRBD2 (7 bases). Per germline, CDR1 SGHAT and CDR2 FQNNGV. There are 17 residues in the CDR3. The V and J ends lost 5 bases and 0 bases respectively, with 18 bases between them. In nucleotides, the CDR3 is TGTGCCAGCAGCCCAAGGGGGGGCACAGCTAGCACAGATACGCAGTATTTT. This codes for CASSPRGGTASTDTQYF.

The rearrangement uses TRBV4-1 and TRBJ2-7, with D maybe TRBD1 (6 bases). Trimming shortened V by 1 base and J by 3 bases, and 16 bases separated the two germline ends. The CDR3 has 16 residues. The germline CDR1 and CDR2 sequences are MGHRA and YSYEKL. The CDR3 region has the DNA TGCGCCAGCAGCCAAGCGTGGGGGCAGGGGTTCTACGAGCAGTACTTC. Protein product: CASSQAWGQGFYEQYF.

Remarks on this clonotype: This may come from a read error, since a much larger clone is one base off. CDR3: CASSYRWTTNEKLVF. The CDR3 region has the DNA TGTGCCAGCAGTTACAGATGGACAACTAATGAAAAACTGGTTTTT. The chain joins TRBV6-2 or TRBV6-3 to TRBJ1-4, with D tentatively TRBD1 (5 bases). Per germline, CDR1 MNHEY and CDR2 SVGEGT. This CDR3 has 15 amino acids.

The V call is TRBV2, the J call TRBJ2-2; TRBD2 matches at 12 bases. Per the germline V gene, CDR1 is SNHLY and CDR2 is FYNNEI. After removal of 4 bases from V and 0 bases from J, the junction contained 0 bases not matched to a gene. The CDR3 extends over 16 amino acids. The CDR3 DNA reads as TGTGCCAGCAGTGGACTAGCGGGGGCGAACACCGGGGAGCTGTTTTTT. Translation: CASSGLAGANTGELFF.